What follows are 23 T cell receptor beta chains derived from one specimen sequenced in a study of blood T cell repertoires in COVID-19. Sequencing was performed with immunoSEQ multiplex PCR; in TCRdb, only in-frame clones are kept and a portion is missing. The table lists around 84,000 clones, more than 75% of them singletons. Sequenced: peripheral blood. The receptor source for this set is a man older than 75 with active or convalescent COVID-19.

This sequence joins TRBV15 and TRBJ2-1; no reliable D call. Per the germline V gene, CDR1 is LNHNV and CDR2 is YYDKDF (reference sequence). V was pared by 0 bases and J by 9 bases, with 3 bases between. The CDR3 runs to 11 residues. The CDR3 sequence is CATSRDIEQFF. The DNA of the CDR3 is TGTGCCACCAGCAGAGATATTGAGCAGTTCTTC.

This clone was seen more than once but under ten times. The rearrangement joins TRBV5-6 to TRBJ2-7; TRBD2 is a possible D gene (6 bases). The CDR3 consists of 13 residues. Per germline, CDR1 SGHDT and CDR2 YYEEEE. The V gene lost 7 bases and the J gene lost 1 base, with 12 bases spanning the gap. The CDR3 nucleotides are TGTGCCAGCCCCCGGGGGAGGTCCTACGAGCAGTACGTC. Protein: CASPRGRSYEQYV.

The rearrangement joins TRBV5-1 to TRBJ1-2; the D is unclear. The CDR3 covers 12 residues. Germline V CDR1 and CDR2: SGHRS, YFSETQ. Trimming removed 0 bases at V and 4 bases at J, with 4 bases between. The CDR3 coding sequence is TGCGCCAGCAGCTTGGCAGGCTATGGCTACACCTTC. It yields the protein CASSLAGYGYTF.

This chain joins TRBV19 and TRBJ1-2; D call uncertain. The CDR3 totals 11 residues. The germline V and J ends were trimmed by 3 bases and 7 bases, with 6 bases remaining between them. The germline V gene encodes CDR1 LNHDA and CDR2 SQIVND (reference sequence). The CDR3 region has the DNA TGTGCCAGTAGTATGCGGGGTGGCTACACCTTC. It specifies CASSMRGGYTF.

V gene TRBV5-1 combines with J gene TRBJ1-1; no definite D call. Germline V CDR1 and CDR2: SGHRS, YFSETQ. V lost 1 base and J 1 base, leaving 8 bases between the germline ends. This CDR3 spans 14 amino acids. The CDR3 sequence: CASSLTGWNTEAFF. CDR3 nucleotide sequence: TGCGCCAGCAGCTTGACGGGGTGGAACACTGAAGCTTTCTTT.

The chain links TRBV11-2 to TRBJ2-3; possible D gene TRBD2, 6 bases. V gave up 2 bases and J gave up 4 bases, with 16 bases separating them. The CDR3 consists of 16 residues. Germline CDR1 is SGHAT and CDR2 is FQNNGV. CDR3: CASSLRLGREADTQYF. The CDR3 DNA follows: TGTGCCAGCAGCTTACGGCTAGGGCGGGAAGCAGATACGCAGTATTTT.

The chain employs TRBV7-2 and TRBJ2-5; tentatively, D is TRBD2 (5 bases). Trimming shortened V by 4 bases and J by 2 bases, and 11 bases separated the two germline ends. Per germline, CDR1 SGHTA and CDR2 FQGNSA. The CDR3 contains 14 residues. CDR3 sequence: CASSSPPGQETQYF. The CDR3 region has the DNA TGTGCCAGCAGCTCCCCCCCGGGGCAAGAGACCCAGTACTTC.

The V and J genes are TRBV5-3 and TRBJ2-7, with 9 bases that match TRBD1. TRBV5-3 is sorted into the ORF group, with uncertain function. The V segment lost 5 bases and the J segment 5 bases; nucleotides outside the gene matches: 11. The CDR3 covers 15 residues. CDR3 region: CARRQDRGSTDEQYV. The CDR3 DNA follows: TGTGCCAGAAGGCAAGACAGGGGGTCTACGGACGAGCAGTACGTC.

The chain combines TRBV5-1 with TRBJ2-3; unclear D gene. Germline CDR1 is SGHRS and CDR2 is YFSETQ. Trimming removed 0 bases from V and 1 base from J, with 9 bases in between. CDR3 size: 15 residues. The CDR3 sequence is CASSLVAHGTDTQYF. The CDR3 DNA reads TGCGCCAGCAGCTTGGTAGCTCATGGCACAGATACGCAGTATTTT.

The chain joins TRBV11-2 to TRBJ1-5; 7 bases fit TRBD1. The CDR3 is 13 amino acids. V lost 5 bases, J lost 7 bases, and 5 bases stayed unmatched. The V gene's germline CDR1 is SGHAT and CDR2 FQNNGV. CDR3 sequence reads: CASSRQGTQPQHF. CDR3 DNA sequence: TGTGCCAGCAGCAGACAGGGAACGCAGCCCCAGCATTTT.

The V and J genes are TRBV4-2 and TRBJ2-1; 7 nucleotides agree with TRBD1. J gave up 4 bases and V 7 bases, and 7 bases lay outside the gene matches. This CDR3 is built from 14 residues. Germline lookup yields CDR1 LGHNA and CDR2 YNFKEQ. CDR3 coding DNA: TGTGCCAGCACCCCGGGACAGCAATACAATGAGCAGTTCTTC. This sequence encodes CASTPGQQYNEQFF.

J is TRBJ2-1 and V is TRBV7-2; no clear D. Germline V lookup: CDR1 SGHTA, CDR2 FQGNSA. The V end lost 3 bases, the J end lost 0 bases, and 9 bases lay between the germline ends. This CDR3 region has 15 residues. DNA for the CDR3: TGTGCCAGCAGCTTCATAGGAGCCTCCTACAATGAGCAGTTCTTC. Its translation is CASSFIGASYNEQFF. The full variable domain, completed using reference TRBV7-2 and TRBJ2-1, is GAGVSQSPSNKVTEKGKDVELRCDPISGHTALYWYRQSLGQGLEFLIYFQGNSAPDKSGLPSDRFSAERTGGSVSTLTIQRTQQEDSAVYLCASSFIGASYNEQFFGPGTRLTVL.

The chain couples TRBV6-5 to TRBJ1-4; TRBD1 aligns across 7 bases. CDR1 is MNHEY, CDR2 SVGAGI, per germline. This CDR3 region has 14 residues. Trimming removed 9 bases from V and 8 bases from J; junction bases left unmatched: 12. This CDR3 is CASETGAPGEKLFF. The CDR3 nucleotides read TGTGCCAGTGAAACAGGGGCCCCTGGGGAAAAACTGTTTTTT.

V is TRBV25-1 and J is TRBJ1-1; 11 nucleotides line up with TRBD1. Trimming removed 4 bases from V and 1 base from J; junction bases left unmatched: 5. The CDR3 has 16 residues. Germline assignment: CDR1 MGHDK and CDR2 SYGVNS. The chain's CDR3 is CASSAGTGGRNTEAFF. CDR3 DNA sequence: TGTGCCAGCAGTGCCGGGACAGGGGGGAGGAACACTGAAGCTTTCTTT.

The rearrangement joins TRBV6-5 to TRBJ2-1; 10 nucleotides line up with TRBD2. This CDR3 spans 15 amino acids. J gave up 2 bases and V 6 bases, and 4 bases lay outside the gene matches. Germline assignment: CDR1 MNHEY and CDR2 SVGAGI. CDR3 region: CASRQGLAAYNEQFF. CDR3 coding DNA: TGTGCCAGCAGGCAAGGACTAGCGGCCTACAATGAGCAGTTCTTC.

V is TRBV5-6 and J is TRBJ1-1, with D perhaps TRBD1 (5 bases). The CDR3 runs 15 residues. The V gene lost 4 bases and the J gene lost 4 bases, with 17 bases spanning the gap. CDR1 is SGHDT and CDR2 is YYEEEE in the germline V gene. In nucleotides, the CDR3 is TGTGCCAGCAGCCGGCGTACTCTAAGGGGCACTGAAGCTTTCTTT. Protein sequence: CASSRRTLRGTEAFF.

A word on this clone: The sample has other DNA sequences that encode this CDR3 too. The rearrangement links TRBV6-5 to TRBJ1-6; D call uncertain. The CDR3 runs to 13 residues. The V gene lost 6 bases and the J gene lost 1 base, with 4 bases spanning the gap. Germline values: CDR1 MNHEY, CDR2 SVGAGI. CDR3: CASRRSYNSPLHF. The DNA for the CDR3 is TGTGCCAGCAGACGGTCCTATAATTCACCCCTCCACTTT.

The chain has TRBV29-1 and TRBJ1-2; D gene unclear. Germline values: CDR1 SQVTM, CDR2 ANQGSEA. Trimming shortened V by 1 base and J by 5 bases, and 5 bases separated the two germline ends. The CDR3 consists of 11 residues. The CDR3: CSVEVQYGYTF. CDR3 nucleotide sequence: TGCAGCGTTGAAGTACAATATGGCTACACCTTC. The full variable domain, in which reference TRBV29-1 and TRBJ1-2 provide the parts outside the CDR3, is SAVISQKPSRDICQRGTSLTIQCQVDSQVTMMFWYRQQPGQSLTLIATANQGSEATYESGFVIDKFPISRPNLTFSTLTVSNMSPEDSSIYLCSVEVQYGYTFGSGTRLTVV.

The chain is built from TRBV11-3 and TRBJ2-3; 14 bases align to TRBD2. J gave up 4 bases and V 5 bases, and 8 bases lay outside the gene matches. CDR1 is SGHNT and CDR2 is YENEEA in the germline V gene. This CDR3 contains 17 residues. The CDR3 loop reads CASSLPTSGRGADTQYF. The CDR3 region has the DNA TGTGCCAGCAGCCTGCCGACTAGCGGGAGGGGGGCAGATACGCAGTATTTT.

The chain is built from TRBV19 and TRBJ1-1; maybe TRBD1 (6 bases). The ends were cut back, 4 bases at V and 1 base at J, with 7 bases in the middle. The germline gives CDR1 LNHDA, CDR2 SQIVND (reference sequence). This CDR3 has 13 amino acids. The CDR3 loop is CASSKGQNTEAFF. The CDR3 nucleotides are TGTGCCAGTAGTAAGGGACAGAACACTGAAGCTTTCTTT.

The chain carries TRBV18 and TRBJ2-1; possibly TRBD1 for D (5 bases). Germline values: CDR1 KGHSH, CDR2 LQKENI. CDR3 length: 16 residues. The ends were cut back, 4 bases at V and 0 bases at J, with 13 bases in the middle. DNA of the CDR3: TGTGCCAGCTCACAACAGGACGGCCGCTCCTACAATGAGCAGTTCTTC. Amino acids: CASSQQDGRSYNEQFF.

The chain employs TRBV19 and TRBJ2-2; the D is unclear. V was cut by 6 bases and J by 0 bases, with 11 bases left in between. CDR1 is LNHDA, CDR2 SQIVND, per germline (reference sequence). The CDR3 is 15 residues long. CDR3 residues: CASRVQTANTGELFF. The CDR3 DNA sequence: TGTGCCAGTAGAGTCCAAACGGCGAACACCGGGGAGCTGTTTTTT.

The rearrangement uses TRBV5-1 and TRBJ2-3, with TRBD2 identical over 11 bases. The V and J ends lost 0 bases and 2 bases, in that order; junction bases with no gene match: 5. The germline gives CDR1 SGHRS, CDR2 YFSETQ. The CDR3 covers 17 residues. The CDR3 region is CASSLVPSGGSTDTQYF. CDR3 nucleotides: TGCGCCAGCAGCTTGGTTCCTAGCGGGGGGTCCACAGATACGCAGTATTTT.